Only a few counts were recorded for the clone carrying this TCR beta chain. Its antigen is as yet unknown. The draw of peripheral blood yielded around 10 milliliters from each donor. Per-sample yields of isolated PBMCs were at least 6.5 million. Next came a second PCR, run for about 7 to 12 cycles, which used a sample-barcoded 5' primer along with a J-beta primer mix. Each cDNA molecule was tagged by a template-switch adaptor with 12 random nucleotides. A single record per CDR3 protein comes from TCRdb applying MiXCR to the 5' RACE reads. Of roughly 1,500,000 distinct CDR3 sequences in the sample, 42% were seen once. This entry belongs to a study of blood T cells in healthy people across ages. Study-level points and caveats: Researchers report that TCR beta diversity correlated strongly with naive T cell percentage.

V was clipped by 4 bases and J by 1 base, with 20 bases between them. The CDR3 sequence is 17 residues long. The germline CDR1 and CDR2 sequences are SGHKS and YYEKEE (reference sequence). The gene calls are TRBV5-5 and TRBJ2-5; D gene ambiguous. Sequencing was done on a sample of blood. The receptor comes from a woman aged 18-29 years in good health. Here the CDR3 reads CASSPVRGVSPQETQYF. The CDR3 DNA sequence: TGTGCCAGCAGCCCGGTTCGCGGCGTCTCACCCCAAGAGACCCAGTACTTC.